What follows are 7 T cell receptor beta chains derived from one specimen sequenced in a study of post-analysis software for immune sequencing data. The authors incorporated unique molecular identifiers into the TCR beta cDNA libraries. TCRdb re-derived calls from the PCR reads in MiXCR, one entry per CDR3 protein. The sample consists of about 810,000 distinct CDR3 sequences, 53% of them appearing once. These receptors have no known antigen. Overall study results and limits: Patients showed TRBV5-6, TRBV5-1 and TRBV20-1 among several TRBV segments more frequent than in controls.

The source material was blood. The receptors derive from a girl aged 5-17 years with multiple sclerosis.

This clonotype was found many times. CDR3: CSGTASYEQYF. Written as DNA, the CDR3 is TGCAGCGGCACAGCGTCCTACGAGCAGTACTTC. V and J are TRBV29-1 and TRBJ2-7; no clear D gene. CDR1 SQVTM and CDR2 ANQGSEA come from the germline V gene. Trimming took off 7 bases at V and 1 base at J, with 8 bases between the two ends. The CDR3 has 11 residues.

The V and J genes are TRBV12-3 or TRBV12-4 and TRBJ2-3, with D uncertain. The CDR3 covers 11 residues. V was pared by 2 bases and J by 13 bases, with 10 bases between. As DNA, the CDR3 is TGTGCCAGCAGTTTAAAGAAAGAGAAGTATTTT. This sequence encodes CASSLKKEKYF.

The count of this clonotype is one. V usage is TRBV20-1 and J usage is TRBJ2-1, with TRBD2 matching 14 bases. V dropped 4 bases and J dropped 4; count of bases not matched to a gene: 3. The CDR3 runs to 15 residues. In germline, CDR1 is DFQATT, CDR2 SNEGSKA (reference sequence). CDR3 residues: CSATRLAGGYNEQFF. The CDR3 coding sequence is TGCAGTGCTACCCGACTAGCGGGGGGGTACAATGAGCAGTTCTTC.

The genes are TRBV4-1 and TRBJ2-7; 7 bases are shared with TRBD2. V gave up 0 bases and J gave up 0 bases; unmatched junction bases: 5. Germline CDR1 is MGHRA and CDR2 is YSYEKL. CDR3 length: 16 residues. CDR3 residues: CASSQDRGLYSYEQYF. DNA for the CDR3: TGCGCCAGCAGCCAAGACCGGGGACTATACTCCTACGAGCAGTACTTC.

A few counts support this clonotype. This chain joins TRBV10-3 and TRBJ1-2, with D unresolved. The CDR3 has 13 residues. V was cut by 5 bases and J by 8 bases, with 15 bases left in between. The germline CDR1 and CDR2 sequences are ENHRY and SYGVKD. The DNA of the CDR3 is TGTGCCATCAGTTACGACCCTAGGGAGGGCTACACCTTC. Its protein product is CAISYDPREGYTF.

This chain uses TRBV7-9 with TRBJ2-5; 10 nucleotides agree with TRBD1. The germline CDR1 and CDR2 sequences are SEHNR and FQNEAQ (reference sequence). The CDR3 consists of 15 residues. The junction had 14 bases not matched to a gene; V was cut back by 5 bases and J by 11 bases. The CDR3 is CASSQATGGAGEQYF. The DNA of the CDR3 is TGTGCCAGCAGCCAAGCGACAGGGGGCGCGGGGGAGCAGTACTTC. Based on the CDR3 plus reference TRBV7-9 and TRBJ2-5, the full variable domain is DTGVSQNPRHKITKRGQNVTFRCDPISEHNRLYWYRQTLGQGPEFLTYFQNEAQLEKSRLLSDRFSAERPKGSFSTLEIQRTEQGDSAMYLCASSQATGGAGEQYFGPGTRLLVL.

The chain couples TRBV7-9 to TRBJ2-5; the D gene is possibly TRBD1 (5 bases). The CDR3 totals 17 residues. The V gene's germline CDR1 is SEHNR and CDR2 FQNEAQ (reference sequence). V dropped 4 bases and J dropped 5 bases, with 23 bases sitting between them. In DNA form, the CDR3 reads TGTGCCAGCAGCTCAACCCTAAGGGCCGCCTACAGGGAGACCCAGTACTTC. This sequence encodes CASSSTLRAAYRETQYF. Full variable domain (outside the CDR3, taken from reference TRBV7-9 and TRBJ2-5): DTGVSQNPRHKITKRGQNVTFRCDPISEHNRLYWYRQTLGQGPEFLTYFQNEAQLEKSRLLSDRFSAERPKGSFSTLEIQRTEQGDSAMYLCASSSTLRAAYRETQYFGPGTRLLVL.